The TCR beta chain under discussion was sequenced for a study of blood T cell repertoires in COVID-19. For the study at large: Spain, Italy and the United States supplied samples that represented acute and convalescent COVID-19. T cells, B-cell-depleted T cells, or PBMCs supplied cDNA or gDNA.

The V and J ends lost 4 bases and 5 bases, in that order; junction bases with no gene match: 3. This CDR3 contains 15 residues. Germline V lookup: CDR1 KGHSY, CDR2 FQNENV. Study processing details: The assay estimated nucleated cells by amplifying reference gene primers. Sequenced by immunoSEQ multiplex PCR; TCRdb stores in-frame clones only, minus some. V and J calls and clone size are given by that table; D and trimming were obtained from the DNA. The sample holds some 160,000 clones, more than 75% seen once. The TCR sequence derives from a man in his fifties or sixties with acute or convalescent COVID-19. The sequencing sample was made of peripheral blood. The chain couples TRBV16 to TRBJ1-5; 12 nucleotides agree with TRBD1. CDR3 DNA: TGTGCCAGCAGCCTGGGACAGGGGGCATATCAGCCCCAGCATTTT. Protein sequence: CASSLGQGAYQPQHF.